This is a list of T cell receptor beta chains from one sample in a study of cytomegalovirus exposure and HLA in healthy donors. TCRdb's copy holds only in-frame clones and misses some; the assay was immunoSEQ multiplex PCR. The data hold tens of thousands of clones, with around 80% observed a single time. Sequencing input: PBMCs. All receptors derive from a woman in her twenties or thirties in good health and CMV-seronegative. Each CDR3 is given with its conserved first and last residue. D genes are given only for firm matches.

J | V | D | CDR3
TRBJ2-7 | TRBV15 | NA | CATSGLYSGSSYEQYF
TRBJ1-1 | TRBV27 | NA | CASSFLRDTEAFF
TRBJ1-2 | TRBV30 | NA | CAWSRGEAYGYTF
TRBJ1-2 | TRBV4-2 | TRBD1 | CASSHLDRGNGYTF
TRBJ1-1 | TRBV6-6 | NA | CASRTGTPEAFF
TRBJ2-7 | TRBV28 | NA | CASSGRWASNPRYGSYEQYF
TRBJ2-7 | TRBV29-1 | TRBD2 | CSASPGLAGHEQYF
TRBJ1-5 | TRBV7-9 | TRBD1 | CASSFGTGGNQPQHF
TRBJ1-4 | TRBV9 | NA | CASSVGGGGNEKLFF
TRBJ2-2 | TRBV5-1 | TRBD1 | CASSSGTGGTGELFF
TRBJ2-7 | TRBV27 | NA | CASQDCRFWYEQYF
TRBJ1-3 | TRBV2 | NA | CASSEGPISGNTIYF
TRBJ1-1 | TRBV11-2 | NA | CASSFSQNTEAFF
TRBJ2-1 | TRBV7-2 | NA | CASSPGLPPLPFF
TRBJ1-2 | TRBV4-3 | TRBD1 | CASSREGGPELSNYGYTF
TRBJ2-1 | TRBV4-3 | TRBD1 | CASGTGRRNEQFF
TRBJ1-2 | TRBV4-1 | NA | CASSQDIVAQPYGYTF
TRBJ2-7 | TRBV5-1 | NA | CASSLTYTVREQYF
TRBJ2-1 | TRBV29-1 | NA | CSARGLPREQFF
TRBJ2-5 | TRBV14 | TRBD2 | CASSLTSGSGETQYF
TRBJ2-7 | TRBV4-1 | NA | CASSPYLDDSSYEQYF
TRBJ1-2 | TRBV30 | NA | CACTRVPGALSYGGYTF
TRBJ2-3 | TRBV15 | NA | CATSRRQPSTDTQYF
TRBJ2-7 | TRBV7-8 | NA | CASSLAASSAREQYF
TRBJ2-1 | TRBV4-1 | TRBD2 | CASSQDLAGGQEQFF
TRBJ2-1 | TRBV7-9 | TRBD2 | CASRALAGVSYNEQFF
TRBJ2-7 | TRBV29-1 | NA | CSVQDIGFYEQYF
TRBJ1-1 | TRBV4-1 | NA | CASPPRATVTEAFF
TRBJ2-7 | TRBV6-5 | NA | CASSYSVTRPYEQYF
TRBJ2-7 | TRBV30 | NA | CAWSVTGKGEQYF
TRBJ1-5 | TRBV28 | NA | CASKITTANQPQHF
TRBJ2-5 | TRBV7-3 | NA | CASSPYQETQYF
TRBJ2-5 | TRBV11-2 | TRBD1 | CASSGLDRGRAETQYF
TRBJ2-2 | TRBV10-3 | TRBD1 | CAILRDRVFSGELFF
TRBJ2-7 | TRBV7-9 | TRBD1 | CASSSEAGTGGEQYF